Presented here are 10 T cell receptor beta chains from one specimen sequenced in a study of T cells in localized non-small cell lung cancer. Method: immunoSEQ multiplex PCR; TCRdb's copy keeps in-frame clones and lacks some. This sample yields about 1,100 clones, of which about 20% are seen a single time; roughly a quarter belongs to the top ten. Sequencing used normal lung tissue next to the tumor, obtained before any cancer treatment. The receptors were sampled from a male donor older than 55 with stage I lung adenocarcinoma.

J is TRBJ1-2 and V is TRBV19; D not resolved. V gave up 3 bases and J gave up 4 bases, with 18 bases separating them. Germline V gene lookup returns CDR1 LNHDA and CDR2 SQIVND (reference sequence). This CDR3 has 16 residues. In nucleotides, the CDR3 is TGTGCCAGTAGTATCCTTGAGCGGGTACCCGTCTATGGCTACACCTTC. Translating it yields CASSILERVPVYGYTF.

This clone was observed a few times. The chain joins TRBV16 to TRBJ1-1; unclear D gene. The CDR3 runs 12 residues. The V gene's germline CDR1 is KGHSY and CDR2 FQNENV. V was pared by 4 bases and J by 9 bases, with 12 bases between. As DNA, the CDR3 is TGTGCCAGCAGCCGTCCTCCAGAGCAAGCTTTCTTT. It is translated as CASSRPPEQAFF.

Judged by abundance, this clone is medium-sized. DNA for the CDR3: TGTGCCAGCAGCTCCCCGGGACAGACAGTTGAGCAGTTCTTC. It specifies CASSSPGQTVEQFF. The chain is built from TRBV11-3 and TRBJ2-1, with TRBD1 identical over 7 bases. Looked up from germline, CDR1 is SGHNT and CDR2 is YENEEA. V was pared by 4 bases and J by 9 bases, with 9 bases of the junction left unmatched. The CDR3 extends over 14 amino acids.

The chain links TRBV6-8 to TRBJ2-7; TRBD1 aligns across 10 bases. V shed 0 bases, J shed 6 bases, and the junction held 11 bases outside the gene matches. CDR3 length equals 17 residues. Per the germline V gene, CDR1 is MNHGY and CDR2 is SAAAGT. The CDR3 DNA is TGTGCCAGCAGTTACTCGATAATCGGGACAGGGGTCCGCGAGCAGTACTTC. Protein: CASSYSIIGTGVREQYF.

V and J are TRBV6-8 and TRBJ2-1, with TRBD2 matching over 12 bases. The CDR3 spans 14 residues. V shed 5 bases, J shed 6 bases, and the junction held 2 bases outside the gene matches. The germline CDR1 and CDR2 sequences are MNHGY and SAAAGT. In DNA, the CDR3 is TGTGCCAGCAGTAGACTAGCGGGAGCCAATGAGCAGTTCTTC. Amino acid sequence: CASSRLAGANEQFF.

This clone has just a few counts. The CDR3: CASNRPGQGINIQYF. For the CDR3, the DNA is TGTGCCAGTAATCGCCCGGGACAGGGTATCAACATTCAGTACTTC. This chain joins TRBV28 and TRBJ2-4; TRBD1 agrees at 9 bases. The CDR3 is 15 amino acids. The ends lost 9 bases at V and 7 bases at J; junction bases unmatched: 13. Germline CDR1 is MDHEN and CDR2 is SYDVKM.

CDR3: CASRDLRQVSYEQYF. The CDR3 DNA follows: TGTGCCAGCAGGGACCTCCGACAGGTCTCCTACGAGCAGTACTTC. The rearrangement joins TRBV6-8 to TRBJ2-7, with TRBD1 as a possible D gene (6 bases). Looked up from germline, CDR1 is MNHGY and CDR2 is SAAAGT. The CDR3 sequence is 15 residues long. The V end lost 6 bases, the J end lost 0 bases, and 15 bases lay between the germline ends.

The rearrangement links TRBV11-3 to TRBJ2-3; 10 bases agree with TRBD2. The CDR3 covers 17 residues. The ends lost 5 bases at V and 6 bases at J; junction bases unmatched: 14. CDR1 SGHNT and CDR2 YENEEA come from the germline V gene. In DNA form, the CDR3 reads TGTGCCAGCAGCCTATTAGAAGCGGGAGGGCCAAGGGATACGCAGTATTTT. Residues: CASSLLEAGGPRDTQYF.

The rearrangement uses TRBV11-3 and TRBJ1-4; D is unresolved. This CDR3 is 14 amino acids long. CDR1 and CDR2 (germline): SGHNT, YENEEA. Trimming took 6 bases from V and 7 from J, leaving 15 bases between them. As DNA, the CDR3 is TGTGCCAGCAGTCCCCCGGGGTTAGGTGAAAAACTGTTTTTT. This gives the protein CASSPPGLGEKLFF.

The chain employs TRBV28 and TRBJ2-2; unclear D gene. CDR3 length: 13 residues. From germline, CDR1 is MDHEN and CDR2 SYDVKM. The V and J ends lost 1 base and 6 bases respectively, with 6 bases between them. CDR3 sequence (DNA): TGTGCCAGCAGTTTATTGAGCCCCGGGGAGCTGTTTTTT. Its protein is CASSLLSPGELFF.